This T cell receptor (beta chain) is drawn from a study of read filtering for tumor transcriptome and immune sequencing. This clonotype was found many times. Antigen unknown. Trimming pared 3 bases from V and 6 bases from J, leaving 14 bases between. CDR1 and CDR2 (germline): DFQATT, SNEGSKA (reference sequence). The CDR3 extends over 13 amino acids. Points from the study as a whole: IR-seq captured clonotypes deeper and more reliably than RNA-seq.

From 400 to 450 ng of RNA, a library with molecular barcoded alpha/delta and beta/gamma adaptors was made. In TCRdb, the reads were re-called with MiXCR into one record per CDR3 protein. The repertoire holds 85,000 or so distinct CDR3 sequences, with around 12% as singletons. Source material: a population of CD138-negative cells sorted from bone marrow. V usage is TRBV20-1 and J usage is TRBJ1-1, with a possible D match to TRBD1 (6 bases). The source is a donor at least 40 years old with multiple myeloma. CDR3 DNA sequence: TGCAGTGCTAGGGACAGTCTATACGCTGAAGCTTTCTTT. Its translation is CSARDSLYAEAFF.